This T cell receptor beta chain derives from a study of blood T cell repertoires in COVID-19. Study background: Samples taken during acute and convalescent COVID-19 were collected in the United States, Italy and Spain. PBMCs, B-cell-depleted T cells, or T cells provided the cDNA or gDNA that made up the material.

The CDR3 runs 16 residues. The V gene's germline CDR1 is SGHRS and CDR2 YFSETQ. J gave up 4 bases and V 6 bases, and 11 bases lay outside the gene matches. Per the study methods: Reference gene primer amplification gave nucleated cell count estimates. Data came from immunoSEQ multiplex PCR; TCRdb stores just in-frame clones and leaves some out. D and trimming come from the DNA, and the V and J calls and clone size come from that table. The sample consists of roughly 50,000 clones, 84% of them appearing once. The specimen sequenced was peripheral blood. This TCR came from a man aged 45-65 years with acute or convalescent COVID-19. The chain employs TRBV5-1 and TRBJ2-1, with TRBD1 matching 9 bases. The CDR3 region has the DNA TGCGCCAGCACCCTTACCGGGACAGGGTTTTACAATGAGCAGTTCTTC. Its protein product is CASTLTGTGFYNEQFF.